Listed here are 20 T cell receptor beta chains from one sample, sequenced in a study of blood T cell repertoires in COVID-19. The assay was immunoSEQ multiplex PCR, and TCRdb's table has in-frame clones only and misses some. The sample lists around 310,000 clones; nearly 90% were seen once. Sequencing was done on a sample of PBMCs or T cells enriched from blood (not recorded which). The receptors come from a woman aged 25 to 39 who had recovered from COVID-19.

The rearrangement links TRBV13 to TRBJ2-1; 15 bases are shared with TRBD2. V lost 1 base and J lost 5; bases outside the gene matches: 6. From germline, CDR1 is PRHDT and CDR2 FYEKMQ (reference sequence). This CDR3 spans 18 amino acids. The CDR3: CASSLVGLAGGWDNEQFF. The CDR3 DNA reads TGTGCCAGCAGCTTAGTGGGACTAGCGGGAGGATGGGACAATGAGCAGTTCTTC.

The gene calls are TRBV5-1 and TRBJ2-7; no definite D call. Looked up from germline, CDR1 is SGHRS and CDR2 is YFSETQ. Trimming took 0 bases from V and 4 from J, leaving 11 bases between them. The CDR3 is 14 residues long. CDR3 coding DNA: TGCGCCAGCAGCTTGGGACATCCGAAATACGAGCAGTACTTC. The encoded protein is CASSLGHPKYEQYF.

This chain links TRBV3-1 (or the pseudogene TRBV3-2) with TRBJ1-2; tentative D call: TRBD1 (6 bases). This CDR3 comprises 16 residues. The V end was cut by 1 base, the J end by 7 bases, with 19 bases between. CDR1 and CDR2 from the germline V gene are LGHDT and YNNKEL (reference sequence). The CDR3 DNA reads TGTGCCAGCAGCCAAGGAGGTCAGGGGTACGTTGGTGGCTACACCTTC. Translation: CASSQGGQGYVGGYTF.

The chain joins TRBV18 to TRBJ2-3, with D possibly TRBD1 on 5 matching bases. The CDR3 runs to 13 residues. Germline-derived CDR1 and CDR2 are KGHSH and LQKENI. Trimming cost V 3 bases and J 5 bases, with 9 bases left between them. The CDR3 reads CASSPATEDTQYF. The CDR3 DNA sequence: TGTGCCAGCTCACCCGCGACAGAAGATACGCAGTATTTT.

The V call is TRBV5-1, the J call TRBJ2-7, with TRBD1 matching over 12 bases. Germline values: CDR1 SGHRS, CDR2 YFSETQ. The CDR3 has 14 amino acids. Germline trimming cut 3 bases from V and 6 bases from J; bases unmatched to any gene: 4. As DNA, the CDR3 is TGCGCCAGCAGCTCGGGACAGGGGGCGAGCGAGCAGTACTTC. Protein: CASSSGQGASEQYF.

J is TRBJ2-7 and V is TRBV2, with 10 nucleotides matching TRBD2. After removal of 3 bases from V and 2 bases from J, the junction contained 4 bases not matched to a gene. The CDR3 extends over 15 amino acids. CDR1 is SNHLY, CDR2 FYNNEI, per germline. This CDR3 is CASSELAGAPYEQYF. The CDR3 region has the DNA TGTGCCAGCAGTGAGCTAGCGGGAGCGCCCTACGAGCAGTACTTC. The full variable domain, with the rest looked up from reference TRBV2 and TRBJ2-7, is EPEVTQTPSHQVTQMGQEVILRCVPISNHLYFYWYRQILGQKVEFLVSFYNNEISEKSEIFDDQFSVERPDGSNFTLKIRSTKLEDSAMYFCASSELAGAPYEQYFGPGTRLTVT.

This clone was detected only once. The genes are TRBV5-4 and TRBJ2-3, with D hard to call. Trimming stripped 2 bases from V and 2 bases from J, with 3 bases between. The CDR3 sequence is 12 residues long. Germline CDR1 SGHNT, CDR2 YYREEE (reference sequence). The CDR3 loop is CASSFNTDTQYF. As DNA, the CDR3 is TGTGCCAGCAGCTTCAACACAGATACGCAGTATTTT.

The chain has TRBV6-5 and TRBJ2-1, with D unresolved. CDR3 length: 14 residues. Trimming took off 0 bases at V and 7 bases at J, with 10 bases between the two ends. Germline loops: CDR1 MNHEY, CDR2 SVGAGI. The CDR3 DNA follows: TGTGCCAGCAGTTACTCCTCCCTAGTAAATGAGCAGTTCTTC. Amino acid sequence: CASSYSSLVNEQFF.

The CDR3 reads CAPRGGEEAGELFF. DNA of the CDR3: TGTGCCCCGCGGGGGGGGGAGGAGGCCGGGGAGCTGTTTTTT. V is TRBV6-5 and J is TRBJ2-2; 9 bases are shared with TRBD2. This CDR3 has 14 amino acids. Trimming took 11 bases from V and 6 from J; bases not matched to a gene: 10. Germline CDR1 and CDR2: MNHEY and SVGAGI.

The chain employs TRBV10-3 and TRBJ1-3, with D uncertain. The V gene's germline CDR1 is ENHRY and CDR2 SYGVKD. The CDR3 has 14 amino acids. V gave up 0 bases and J gave up 2 bases, with 5 bases separating them. CDR3: CAISESEAGNTIYF. In DNA, the CDR3 is TGTGCCATCAGTGAGTCGGAGGCTGGAAACACCATATATTTT.

The V call is TRBV18, the J call TRBJ2-6; 9 bases match TRBD1. The ends lost 3 bases at V and 1 base at J; junction bases unmatched: 7. Per the germline V gene, CDR1 is KGHSH and CDR2 is LQKENI. CDR3 length: 18 amino acids. This CDR3 is CASSPGDRVKSGANVLTF. In nucleotides, the CDR3 is TGTGCCAGCTCACCTGGGGACAGGGTTAAATCTGGGGCCAACGTCCTGACTTTC.

The chain employs TRBV28 and TRBJ2-7, with TRBD1 identical over 8 bases. The CDR3 extends over 16 amino acids. Per the germline V gene, CDR1 is MDHEN and CDR2 is SYDVKM. With V trimmed by 4 bases and J by 2 bases, 10 bases remained unmatched. The CDR3 DNA reads as TGTGCCAGCAGTTACCTACCGGGACAGGTGACCTACGAGCAGTACTTC. Translating it yields CASSYLPGQVTYEQYF.

The chain joins TRBV5-1 to TRBJ2-5; 7 nucleotides agree with TRBD2. J gave up 5 bases and V 2 bases, and 6 bases lay outside the gene matches. Germline assignment: CDR1 SGHRS and CDR2 YFSETQ. The CDR3 length is 14 residues. The CDR3 DNA reads as TGCGCCAGCAGCTTAGCGGGGCGGGCGGAGACCCAGTACTTC. Translation: CASSLAGRAETQYF.

The genes are TRBV24-1 and TRBJ1-4, with a weak D call TRBD1 (5 bases). V shed 6 bases and J shed 5 bases, with 18 bases lying between them. Germline CDR1 and CDR2: KGHDR and SFDVKD. This CDR3 has 16 amino acids. CDR3 in DNA: TGTGCCACCAGTCCTGTTGGGGGGAAACGCAATGAAAAACTGTTTTTT. Its protein product is CATSPVGGKRNEKLFF.

The chain is built from TRBV27 and TRBJ2-5; TRBD2 might be the D (6 bases). This CDR3 contains 14 residues. Deletions cut 4 bases from V and 9 bases from J, with 18 bases between. Germline CDR1 and CDR2: MNHEY and SMNVEV (reference sequence). CDR3 in DNA: TGTGCCAGCAGTTGGCTAATGGGGACGGGGGCCCAGTACTTC. It codes for CASSWLMGTGAQYF.

This sequence joins TRBV19 and TRBJ1-1; a possible D gene is TRBD1 (6 bases). Trimming took off 7 bases at V and 5 bases at J, with 17 bases between the two ends. Germline CDR1 reads LNHDA; CDR2 reads SQIVND (reference sequence). The CDR3 extends over 14 amino acids. CDR3 protein: CASISQGGWTEAFF. The CDR3 nucleotides read TGTGCCAGTATATCACAAGGGGGTTGGACTGAAGCTTTCTTT. The complete variable domain, with remaining parts taken from reference TRBV19 and TRBJ1-1, reads DGGITQSPKYLFRKEGQNVTLSCEQNLNHDAMYWYRQDPGQGLRLIYYSQIVNDFQKGDIAEGYSVSREKKESFPLTVTSAQKNPTAFYLCASISQGGWTEAFFGQGTRLTVV.

The J gene is TRBJ2-7, the V gene TRBV18; weak D call: TRBD2 (6 bases). V lost 0 bases to trimming and J lost 2 bases, with 11 bases between them. The CDR3 is 15 residues long. Germline assignment: CDR1 KGHSH and CDR2 LQKENI. CDR3 amino acids: CASSPPGLNTYEQYF. Here the CDR3 DNA reads TGTGCCAGCTCACCACCGGGACTCAATACCTACGAGCAGTACTTC.

The chain has TRBV28 and TRBJ2-7, with D maybe TRBD2 (5 bases). V shed 5 bases and J shed 3 bases, with 14 bases lying between them. CDR3 size: 14 residues. Germline V gives CDR1 MDHEN, CDR2 SYDVKM. CDR3 residues: CASSPWTEGYEQYF. CDR3 bases: TGTGCCAGCAGTCCATGGACCGAGGGCTACGAGCAGTACTTC.

This chain joins TRBV7-9 and TRBJ1-3; D is ambiguous. The V gene's germline CDR1 is SEHNR and CDR2 FQNEAQ (reference sequence). Trimming pared 3 bases from V and 0 bases from J, leaving 3 bases between. CDR3 length: 13 residues. In DNA, the CDR3 is TGTGCCAGCAGCTTCGGCTCTGGAAACACCATATATTTT. It codes for CASSFGSGNTIYF.

This clone occurred once. CDR3 in DNA: TGTGCCAGCAGCGAACTAGCGGGGAGGTACAATGAGCAGTTCTTC. This gives the protein CASSELAGRYNEQFF. The rearrangement uses TRBV11-2 and TRBJ2-1, with 10 bases fitting TRBD2. This CDR3 has 15 amino acids. The ends lost 5 bases at V and 4 bases at J; junction bases unmatched: 5. CDR1 SGHAT and CDR2 FQNNGV come from the germline V gene.